Below, 9 T cell receptor beta chains from the same sample are listed, as sequenced in a study of blood T cells in healthy people across ages (dated by TCRdb to the mid-2010s). Libraries were made using 5' RACE. The listed sequencing device is Illumina HiSeq 2500. A second PCR of about 7 to 12 cycles was run with a J-beta primer mix and a sample-barcoded 5' primer. Through fastp at Q25 and MiXCR, TCRdb rebuilt clones from the public reads, retaining in-frame beta chains. When rows share a CDR3 protein, they turn into one entry using the most common DNA and genes. The sample table shows some 700,000 distinct CDR3 sequences, and 22% are seen once. Together, the top ten hold around a fifth of the sample. Specimen: blood. The receptors were sampled from a man aged 70 or older in good health.

This chain uses TRBV20-1 with TRBJ2-3; 8 nucleotides align to TRBD1. CDR3 length: 13 residues. The germline CDR1 and CDR2 sequences are DFQATT and SNEGSKA (reference sequence). The CDR3 is CSPRTGFPDTQYF. The CDR3 nucleotides read TGCAGCCCTAGGACAGGGTTCCCAGATACGCAGTATTTT.

The V gene is TRBV10-3, the J gene TRBJ1-1; tentative D call: TRBD1 (6 bases). Germline V CDR1 and CDR2: ENHRY, SYGVKD. With 5 bases removed from V and 7 bases from J, the gap between germline ends came to 14 bases. This CDR3 contains 13 residues. This CDR3 reads CAISYREESEAFF. DNA of the CDR3: TGTGCCATCAGTTACAGGGAGGAGAGTGAAGCTTTCTTT.

This clonotype showed up just a few times. The gene calls are TRBV14 and TRBJ1-1; D is perhaps TRBD1 (6 bases). The CDR3 is made up of 17 amino acids. Germline assignment: CDR1 SGHDN and CDR2 FVKESK. The V and J ends lost 0 bases and 0 bases respectively, with 14 bases between them. In DNA form, the CDR3 reads TGTGCCAGCAGCCAAGAAACAGGGCATAGCATGAACACTGAAGCTTTCTTT. Amino acid sequence: CASSQETGHSMNTEAFF.

This clonotype was observed once. The chain uses TRBV12-3 or TRBV12-4 and TRBJ2-2, with 8 bases matching TRBD1. The CDR3 contains 16 residues. The junction had 12 bases not matched to a gene; V was cut back by 5 bases and J by 7 bases. The CDR3 bases are TGTGCCAGCAGTAACGCCCGGACAGGGCGGGACGGGGAGCTGTTTTTT. Its protein is CASSNARTGRDGELFF.

The J gene is TRBJ2-3, the V gene TRBV12-3 or TRBV12-4; TRBD2 might be the D (5 bases). V lost 6 bases to trimming and J lost 9 bases, with 13 bases between them. The CDR3 sequence is 12 residues long. This chain's CDR3 is CASRRTVKTQYF. CDR3 sequence (DNA): TGTGCCAGCAGGAGGACTGTAAAGACGCAGTATTTT.

The J gene is TRBJ1-4, the V gene TRBV11-2; 7 bases map to TRBD1. Germline-derived CDR1 and CDR2 are SGHAT and FQNNGV. The J segment lost 7 bases and the V segment lost 7 bases, leaving 6 bases of the junction unmatched. CDR3 length: 13 residues. CDR3 nucleotides: TGTGCCAGCACCCGGGACAGACGTGAAAAACTGTTTTTT. This translates into CASTRDRREKLFF.

The chain has TRBV7-3 and TRBJ2-5; 7 positions match TRBD1. Germline V gene lookup returns CDR1 SGHTA and CDR2 FQGTGA. The CDR3 has 15 residues. The V and J ends lost 5 bases and 2 bases, in that order; junction bases with no gene match: 8. The CDR3 DNA is TGTGCCAGCAGCCCAGCAGGGGGTGCACAAGAGACCCAGTACTTC. It encodes CASSPAGGAQETQYF. Drawing the rest from reference TRBV7-3 and TRBJ2-5, the complete variable domain is GAGVSQTPSNKVTEKGKYVELRCDPISGHTALYWYRQSLGQGPEFLIYFQGTGAADDSGLPNDRFFAVRPEGSVSTLKIQRTERGDSAVYLCASSPAGGAQETQYFGPGTRLLVL.

This chain uses TRBV6-2 or TRBV6-3 with TRBJ2-1; TRBD2 aligns across 13 bases. This CDR3 is built from 18 residues. The germline gives CDR1 MNHEY, CDR2 SVGEGT. The J segment lost 1 base and the V segment lost 0 bases, leaving 3 bases of the junction unmatched. The CDR3 region has the DNA TGTGCCAGCAGTTACTCAGGGACTAGCGGGATTTCCTACAATGAGCAGTTCTTC. Protein product: CASSYSGTSGISYNEQFF.

This clonotype was recorded a few times. The chain links TRBV5-1 to TRBJ2-4; D call uncertain. The germline gives CDR1 SGHRS, CDR2 YFSETQ. V was pared by 2 bases and J by 0 bases, with 3 bases between. CDR3 length: 13 amino acids. CDR3: CASSFEAKNIQYF. The CDR3 DNA is TGCGCCAGCAGCTTTGAAGCCAAAAACATTCAGTACTTC. Combining the CDR3 with reference TRBV5-1 and TRBJ2-4 gives the whole variable domain KAGVTQTPRYLIKTRGQQVTLSCSPISGHRSVSWYQQTPGQGLQFLFEYFSETQRNKGNFPGRFSGRQFSNSRSEMNVSTLELGDSALYLCASSFEAKNIQYFGAGTRLSVL.